A single TCR beta chain is shown here with its context. The antigen is unknown. Researchers isolated at least 6.5 million PBMCs per sample. This entry is derived from a study of blood T cells in healthy people across ages. A J-beta primer mix and a sample-barcoded 5' primer were used in a second PCR of roughly 6 to 12 cycles. No fewer than 2.5 million CDR3-containing paired-end reads came from each sample. TCRdb itself ran the 5' RACE reads through MiXCR, one entry per CDR3 protein. This table holds 650,000 to 1,000,000 distinct CDR3 sequences, around half found once. Trimming took 1 base from V and 0 from J; bases not matched to a gene: 7. CDR1 is MDHEN and CDR2 is SYDVKM in the germline V gene. The CDR3 has 17 amino acids. Regarding the study as a whole: Unsorted PBMC input precluded a conclusive naive versus antigen-experienced comparison.

Specimen: blood. The rearrangement uses TRBV28 and TRBJ2-3, with 7 bases identical to TRBD1. The source is a man at least 80 years old in good health. CDR3 nucleotides: TGTGCCAGCAGTTTATATATTGACAGGGCTAGCACAGATACGCAGTATTTT. Translating gives CASSLYIDRASTDTQYF.